Below, 27 T cell receptor beta chains from the same sample are listed, as sequenced in a study of tumor and adjacent non-tumor tissue in lung cancer. This sample's RNA came from whole unsorted tissue. The normal lung tissue was taken more than 3 cm from the tumor edge. A modified ARM-PCR protocol with three rounds of nested PCR amplified TCRbeta. Each CDR3 protein gets one entry after TCRdb re-called the multiplex PCR reads with MiXCR. The table includes some 100,000 distinct CDR3 sequences, roughly 78% detected once. The sample comprised distant non-tumor lung tissue. The source is a man in his fifties or sixties with small cell lung cancer.

On this clonotype: Germline and junction disagree at one end, which may indicate a read error. This sequence joins TRBV12-3 or TRBV12-4 and TRBJ2-2; maybe TRBD1 (5 bases). This CDR3 is built from 15 residues. The CDR3 protein is CANSFSVTDTAELFF. The DNA of the CDR3 is TGTGCCAACAGTTTCTCCGTGACAGACACCGCGGAGCTGTTTTTT.

The CDR3 DNA reads as TGTGCCAGCGGGTCCGGGACGGGAGAGTGGACAGATATGCAATATTTT. Encoded protein: CASGSGTGEWTDMQYF. The chain is built from TRBV6-1 and TRBJ2-3, with D perhaps given as TRBD1 or TRBD2 (6 bases each). V dropped 8 bases and J dropped 15 bases, with 33 bases sitting between them. Germline V gives CDR1 MNHNS, CDR2 SASEGT. CDR3 length: 16 residues.

The rearrangement links TRBV28 to TRBJ2-6, with a possible D match to TRBD2 (5 bases). Per the germline V gene, CDR1 is MDHEN and CDR2 is SYDVKM. The CDR3 extends over 13 amino acids. The V gene lost 9 bases and the J gene lost 1 base, with 7 bases spanning the gap. The CDR3 nucleotides read TGTGCCAGGGGAGCGTCTGGGGCCAACGTCCTGACTTTC. Its translation: CARGASGANVLTF.

Comment on this clonotype: A read error may produce the germline difference seen at one junction end. V usage is TRBV6-2 or TRBV6-3 and J usage is TRBJ1-5; 9 bases map to TRBD1. CDR1 is MNHEY, CDR2 SVGEGT, per germline. The CDR3 is made up of 15 amino acids. DNA of the CDR3: TGTGCTAGCAACGGGCCCGGACAGGGGAATCAGCCCCAGCATTTT. It is translated as CASNGPGQGNQPQHF.

Points on this clonotype: At one boundary the junction diverges from the germline segment, which might be a read error. V is TRBV5-6 and J is TRBJ2-2; a weak D match, TRBD2 (6 bases). The CDR3 runs to 20 residues. Germline CDR1 and CDR2: SGHDT and YYEEEE. CDR3 amino acids: CASSWGNSLAGLWNTRELFF. The DNA of the CDR3 is TGTGCCAGCAGCTGGGGGAACTCACTGGCGGGGCTATGGAACACCCGGGAGCTGTTTTTT. Combining the CDR3 with reference TRBV5-6 and TRBJ2-2 gives the whole variable domain DAGVTQSPTHLIKTRGQQVTLRCSPKSGHDTVSWYQQALGQGPQFIFQYYEEEERQRGNFPDRFSGHQFPNYSSELNVNALLLGDSALYLCASSWGNSLAGLWNTRELFFGEGSRLTVL.

Note on this clonotype: This sequence may be a read error, since a much larger clone differs from it by one base. The CDR3 end shows no conserved phenylalanine or tryptophan, and so a read error is likely. The chain recombines TRBV28 with TRBJ2-7; the D gene is possibly TRBD1 (6 bases). Trimming cost V 6 bases and J 0 bases, with 12 bases left between them. Germline values: CDR1 MDHEN, CDR2 SYDVKM. The CDR3 is 14 residues long. The CDR3 protein is CASRSGTLSYEQYS. The CDR3 bases are TGTGCCAGCAGATCCGGGACACTCTCCTACGAGCAGTACTCC.

This clonotype was detected many times. The V and J genes are TRBV6-5 and TRBJ2-5; 7 bases are shared with TRBD2. Trimming took 0 bases from V and 4 from J; bases not matched to a gene: 8. The CDR3 length is 16 residues. In germline, CDR1 is MNHEY, CDR2 SVGAGI. DNA of the CDR3: TGTGCCAGCAGTTACTCTGCGGGAGTGGTAAGAGAGACCCAGTACTTC. Translating it yields CASSYSAGVVRETQYF.

V gene TRBV11-3 combines with J gene TRBJ1-6; 9 bases fit TRBD1. CDR1 is SGHNT, CDR2 YENEEA, per germline. V gave up 5 bases and J gave up 7 bases; unmatched junction bases: 21. The CDR3 length is 20 residues. CDR3 region: CASSQRRDRVSNRTNSPLHF. The CDR3 DNA reads as TGTGCCAGCAGCCAGCGCCGGGACAGGGTCTCCAATCGAACAAATTCACCCCTCCACTTT.

The chain is built from TRBV29-1 and TRBJ1-2; D is ambiguous. CDR1 SQVTM and CDR2 ANQGSEA come from the germline V gene. This CDR3 region has 12 residues. This chain's CDR3 is CIIEDTSYGYTF. The CDR3 bases are TGCATCATTGAAGACACTTCCTATGGCTACACCTTC.

The chain combines TRBV7-9 with TRBJ2-5; D might be TRBD1 (6 bases). This CDR3 is 14 amino acids long. The germline CDR1 and CDR2 sequences are SEHNR and FQNEAQ (reference sequence). Trimming left V 6 bases short and J 6 bases short, with 17 bases between. This CDR3 is CASSYSTGFKTQYF. The CDR3 DNA is TGTGCCAGCAGTTACTCTACAGGGTTCAAGACCCAGTACTTC.

Details on this clonotype: At one boundary the junction diverges from the germline segment, which might be a read error. The chain combines TRBV11-1 with TRBJ2-1, with D perhaps matching TRBD1 (6 bases). CDR3 length equals 15 residues. CDR1 and CDR2 from the germline V gene are SGHAT and FQDESV (reference sequence). The CDR3 loop is CASSLEGTTYNEQLF. In DNA form, the CDR3 reads TGTGCCAGCAGCTTAGAGGGGACAACCTACAATGAGCAGCTCTTC. The full variable domain, in which reference TRBV11-1 and TRBJ2-1 provide the parts outside the CDR3, is EAEVAQSPRYKITEKSQAVAFWCDPISGHATLYWYRQILGQGPELLVQFQDESVVDDSQLPKDRFSAERLKGVDSTLKIQPAELGDSAMYLCASSLEGTTYNEQLFGPGTRLTVL.

The V and J genes are TRBV10-3 and TRBJ2-5; tentatively, D is TRBD1 or TRBD2 (5 bases each). Germline CDR1 ENHRY, CDR2 SYGVKD. V lost 7 bases and J lost 4, with 13 bases in between. This CDR3 region has 13 residues. The CDR3 loop reads CAITRRGLETQYF. The DNA for the CDR3 is TGTGCCATCACACGACGGGGCCTAGAGACCCAGTACTTC.

Comments on this clonotype: At one end the junction does not follow the germline gene, possibly because of a read error. The V and J genes are TRBV11-1 and TRBJ2-1; TRBD2 agrees at 7 bases. CDR3 length: 15 amino acids. Per germline, CDR1 SGHAT and CDR2 FQDESV (reference sequence). CDR3 sequence reads: CVSILALAANDEQFF. The CDR3, as DNA: TGTGTCAGCATCTTAGCGCTAGCGGCAAACGATGAGCAATTCTTC.

The chain carries TRBV4-1 and TRBJ2-5; D remains ambiguous. Trimming removed 9 bases from V and 4 bases from J, with 15 bases in between. CDR3 length: 13 residues. CDR1 and CDR2 from the germline V gene are MGHRA and YSYEKL. The DNA of the CDR3 is TGCGCCAGTAACCCGACTCCACGAGAGACCCAGTACTTC. Amino acid sequence: CASNPTPRETQYF.

Details on this clonotype: A read error may account for a junction end that differs from germline. The rearrangement uses TRBV4-2 and TRBJ1-5, with a tentative D call TRBD1 (6 bases). The CDR3 contains 18 residues. Germline lookup yields CDR1 LGHNA and CDR2 YNFKEQ. CDR3 amino acids: CVSSLGGFSGISNQPQHF. CDR3 nucleotides: TGTGTCAGCAGCCTAGGGGGTTTTAGCGGTATTAGCAATCAGCCCCAGCATTTT.

The rearrangement uses TRBV29-1 and TRBJ2-1, with TRBD2 matching 9 bases. Germline V gene lookup returns CDR1 SQVTM and CDR2 ANQGSEA. This CDR3 is 13 amino acids long. The CDR3 region has the DNA TGCAGTGCTGTGGGTAGCGGGAGTGGTGAGCAGTTCTTC. Protein product: CSAVGSGSGEQFF.

The genes are TRBV29-1 and TRBJ2-3; TRBD2 agrees at 11 bases. Germline-derived CDR1 and CDR2 are SQVTM and ANQGSEA. CDR3 length: 14 amino acids. CDR3 sequence (DNA): TGCAGTGAGACTAGCGGGACTGCACAAGATACGCAGTATTTT. Its protein is CSETSGTAQDTQYF.

Remarks on this clonotype: The junction and the germline gene differ at one end; a read error may be behind it. The chain joins TRBV5-4 to TRBJ2-5; TRBD2 matches 7 bases. Germline V gene data show CDR1 as SGHNT and CDR2 as YYREEE (reference sequence). There are 18 residues in the CDR3. Written as DNA, the CDR3 is TGTGCTAGCAGCTTGGCCGGCCCCTTGGGACTAACGGGAGAGACCCAGTACTTC. Encoded protein: CASSLAGPLGLTGETQYF.

About this clonotype itself: A read error may produce the germline difference seen at one junction end. The rearrangement links TRBV6-6 to TRBJ2-7, with 9 bases that match TRBD2. Germline V lookup: CDR1 MNHNY, CDR2 SVGAGI (reference sequence). This CDR3 contains 17 residues. CDR3 loop: CACSSLDLAGDTYDQYF. DNA for the CDR3: TGCGCCTGCAGTTCACTCGATTTAGCGGGAGACACCTACGATCAGTACTTC.

As regards this clonotype: The germline gene is not matched at one end of the junction; a read error may be the cause. This rearrangement joins TRBV6-2 or TRBV6-3 to TRBJ2-5, with D possibly being TRBD1 or TRBD2 (5 bases each). The CDR3 extends over 13 amino acids. Germline CDR1 MNHEY, CDR2 SVGEGT. The CDR3 protein is CASRSGSPGTQHF. In DNA form, the CDR3 reads TGTGCCAGCAGATCCGGATCGCCTGGGACCCAACACTTC.

Note on this clonotype: Possible read error: a much larger clone is one base away. The chain employs TRBV20-1 and TRBJ2-3; a weak D match, TRBD1 (5 bases). This CDR3 region has 15 residues. Germline V gene data show CDR1 as DFQATT and CDR2 as SNEGSKA (reference sequence). The CDR3 loop reads CSATQNRGSTDTHYF. CDR3 nucleotide sequence: TGCAGTGCTACCCAGAATAGGGGCAGCACAGATACGCACTATTTT.

Of note for this clonotype: The junction does not match germline at one end; this may be a read error. V and J are TRBV6-5 and TRBJ2-4; the D gene is possibly TRBD2 (6 bases). The CDR3 consists of 14 residues. The V gene's germline CDR1 is MNHEY and CDR2 SVGAGI. CDR3: CASRYWGESSIRYF. The DNA for the CDR3 is TGTGCCAGCCGTTACTGGGGGGAGTCGAGCATTCGGTACTTC.

A note on this clonotype: At one of its ends the junction is not consistent with the germline gene, which may arise from a read error. The chain joins TRBV20-1 to TRBJ2-1, with a possible D match to TRBD2 (6 bases). Germline assignment: CDR1 DFQATT and CDR2 SNEGSKA (reference sequence). The CDR3 length is 19 residues. DNA of the CDR3: TGCAGTGCTAGAGAGGGAGGAGAAAGGGAGACGACACTCTACATTGAGCAGTTCTTC. This gives the protein CSAREGGERETTLYIEQFF.

The chain uses TRBV18 and TRBJ2-1, with 7 bases fitting TRBD2. V shed 5 bases, J shed 10 bases, and the junction held 14 bases outside the gene matches. The CDR3 contains 15 residues. Germline V gives CDR1 KGHSH, CDR2 LQKENI. CDR3 in DNA: TGTGCCAGCTCATCCTGGACTAGAAGGGCAAACGAGCAGTTCTTC. Translation: CASSSWTRRANEQFF.

Concerning this clonotype itself: A read error may account for a junction end that differs from germline. The V call is TRBV20-1, the J call TRBJ1-1; no firm D call. Germline V lookup: CDR1 DFQATT, CDR2 SNEGSKA (reference sequence). This CDR3 has 14 amino acids. In DNA form, the CDR3 reads TGTAGTGCTAGAGTCGACATGGGGAACACTGAAGCTTTCTTT. The encoded protein is CSARVDMGNTEAFF.

A note on this clonotype: A read error may produce the germline difference seen at one junction end. The chain carries TRBV12-3 or TRBV12-4 and TRBJ2-7; the match to TRBD1 covers 11 bases. CDR3 size: 14 residues. The CDR3, as DNA: TGTGGCAGCACCCGATCCGGGACAGGGGGCGAGCAGTACTTC. It is translated as CGSTRSGTGGEQYF.

Comment on this clonotype: A read error may produce the germline difference seen at one junction end. V and J are TRBV11-3 and TRBJ2-2, with D possibly being TRBD1 or TRBD2 (5 bases each). This CDR3 spans 15 amino acids. Germline CDR1 is SGHNT and CDR2 is YENEEA. In DNA form, the CDR3 reads TGTGTCAGCGGCATAGGGGTCTCTTCAGGAGGGGAGCTGTTTTTT. Its translation is CVSGIGVSSGGELFF.